Listed here is a single T cell receptor (beta chain). These data come from a study of blood T cells in healthy people across ages. The germline gives CDR1 MNHEY, CDR2 SVGEGT. This CDR3 spans 15 amino acids. V was clipped by 5 bases and J by 5 bases, with 17 bases between them. Primers used in a second PCR of roughly 6 to 11 cycles were a sample-barcoded 5' primer and a J-beta primer mix. From each sample, at least 2.5 million paired-end reads containing CDR3 were obtained. TCRdb used MiXCR to reprocess the 5' RACE reads, holding one entry per CDR3 protein. Among about 970,000 distinct CDR3 sequences listed, just over 50% were seen once.

This receptor was taken from a woman aged 60 to 75 in good health. The sample consisted of blood. The chain has TRBV6-2 or TRBV6-3 and TRBJ2-3; no clear D. This CDR3 reads CASSKRSGGGDTQYF. The CDR3 DNA is TGTGCCAGCAGTAAGCGATCGGGCGGTGGAGATACGCAGTATTTT.